This TCR beta chain was identified in a study of shared clonotypes between healthy human individuals. Whole-study context: The composition of the donors was a couple of women and a few men aged 18 to 49. CD8 memory received one plate per donor, CD8 naive two, CD4 memory three and CD4 naive three. Overall study results and limits: Naive subsets generally had larger estimated richness than memory subsets.

Germline values: CDR1 GTSNPN, CDR2 SVGIG (reference sequence). The CDR3 length is 13 residues. V lost 0 bases, J lost 5 bases, and 10 bases lay in between. Produced via immunoSEQ multiplex PCR; TCRdb's table is partial and in-frame only. Found here are some 500,000 clones, roughly 95% of them singletons; the top ten hold nearly 0.065%. The healthy adult donors were HIV-negative and reported no recent acute infections or vaccinations. In this sample, this clone turned up a few times. Its antigen is unknown. The chain is built from TRBV30 and TRBJ1-1; no clear D. Sequencing was carried out using naive CD4+ T cells sorted from blood. The sample's subset: CD45RA+ positively selected. The TCR originated in a woman in her 30s in good health. The CDR3 spells CAWSVTGWTEAFF. The CDR3 DNA reads TGTGCCTGGAGTGTAACGGGTTGGACTGAAGCTTTCTTT.